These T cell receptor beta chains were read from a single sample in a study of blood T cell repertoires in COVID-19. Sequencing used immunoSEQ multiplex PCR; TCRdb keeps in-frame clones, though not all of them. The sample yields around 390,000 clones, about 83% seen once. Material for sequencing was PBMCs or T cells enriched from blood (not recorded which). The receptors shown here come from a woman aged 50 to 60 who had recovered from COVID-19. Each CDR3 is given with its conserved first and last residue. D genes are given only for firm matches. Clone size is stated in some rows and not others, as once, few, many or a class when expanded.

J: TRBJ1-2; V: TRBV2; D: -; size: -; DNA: TGTGCCAGCAGGGAGACGCGTCGCTACACCTTC; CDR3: CASRETRRYTF
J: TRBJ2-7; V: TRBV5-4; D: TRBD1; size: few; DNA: TGTGCCAGCAGCTTAACAGGGGGCTACGAGCAGTACTTC; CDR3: CASSLTGGYEQYF
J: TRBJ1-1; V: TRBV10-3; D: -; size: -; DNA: TGTGCCATCAAGGGGGAAGGCACTGAAGCTTTCTTT; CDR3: CAIKGEGTEAFF
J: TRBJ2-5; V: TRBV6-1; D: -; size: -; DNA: TGTGCCAGCAGTGATATGACTAAGACCCAGTACTTC; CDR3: CASSDMTKTQYF
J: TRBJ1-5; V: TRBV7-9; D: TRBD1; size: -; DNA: TGTGCCAGCTCCCCAGACAGGGGGAGGGGTCAGCCCCAGCATTTT; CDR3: CASSPDRGRGQPQHF
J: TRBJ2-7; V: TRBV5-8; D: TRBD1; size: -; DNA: TGTGCCAGCAGCTTGTTTGCCGCAGGGGGCCACGAGCAGTACTTC; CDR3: CASSLFAAGGHEQYF
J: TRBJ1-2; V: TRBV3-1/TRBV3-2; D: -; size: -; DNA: TGTGCCAGCAGCCAAGATCTCCCAGGCCTTTTGGGAGCCGGCTACACCTTC; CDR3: CASSQDLPGLLGAGYTF
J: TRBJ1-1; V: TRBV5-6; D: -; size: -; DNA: TGTGCCAGCAGCGGCACAGTGAACACTGAAGCTTTCTTT; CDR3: CASSGTVNTEAFF
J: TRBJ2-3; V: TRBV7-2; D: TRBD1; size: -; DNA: TGTGCCAGCAGCCCCTTCACTTTGAGACAGGGGCCATATAATACGCAGTATTTT; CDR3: CASSPFTLRQGPYNTQYF
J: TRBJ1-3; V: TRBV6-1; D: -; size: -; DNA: TGTGCCAGCAGTGAAGAGGACGGATCACGGACAGTCTCTGGAAACACCATATATTTT; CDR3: CASSEEDGSRTVSGNTIYF